A single count supports the clone carrying this T cell receptor (beta chain). This entry is derived from a study of blood T cell repertoires in COVID-19. Patients of the Seattle cohort, enrolled during active infection, were followed longitudinally. Measured with immunoSEQ multiplex PCR; TCRdb has only the in-frame clones, and not every one. The sample has 400,000 or so clones, 85% to 90% seen once; the top ten hold roughly 0.78%. The clonotype comes from a young man with COVID-19, enrolled during active disease. The sequenced sample consisted of peripheral blood.

The CDR3 bases are TGTGCCGTAAGACAGGGAGGATACACTGAAGCTTTCTTT. It specifies CAVRQGGYTEAFF. The gene calls are TRBV6-5 and TRBJ1-1; TRBD1 agrees at 7 bases. The CDR3 is 13 amino acids. Germline CDR1 and CDR2: MNHEY and SVGAGI. The trim removed 11 bases at V and 3 bases at J, leaving 9 bases unmatched.